This TCR beta chain emerged from a study of T cells in Graves' hyperthyroidism and ophthalmopathy. The CDR3 regions of TCR beta were amplified from RNA transcripts. The TCR CDR3 was amplified in a first-round RT-PCR using the HTBI primer set. A single record per CDR3 protein comes from TCRdb applying MiXCR to the multiplex PCR reads. Of under 550,000 distinct CDR3 sequences detected, around 20% appear once; the ten largest clones hold roughly 47%. Trimming pared 0 bases from V and 2 bases from J, leaving 18 bases between. CDR3 length equals 18 residues. The germline gives CDR1 SGHDN, CDR2 FVKESK. In this sample, this clonotype turned up many times.

Sequenced sample: blood. The chain uses TRBV14 and TRBJ2-3; the D gene is possibly TRBD1 (7 bases). The source is a man in his forties or fifties with Graves' ophthalmopathy. The CDR3 is CASSQDPEGATYTDTQYF. The DNA of the CDR3 is TGTGCCAGCAGCCAAGATCCGGAGGGGGCTACATACACAGATACGCAGTATTTT.